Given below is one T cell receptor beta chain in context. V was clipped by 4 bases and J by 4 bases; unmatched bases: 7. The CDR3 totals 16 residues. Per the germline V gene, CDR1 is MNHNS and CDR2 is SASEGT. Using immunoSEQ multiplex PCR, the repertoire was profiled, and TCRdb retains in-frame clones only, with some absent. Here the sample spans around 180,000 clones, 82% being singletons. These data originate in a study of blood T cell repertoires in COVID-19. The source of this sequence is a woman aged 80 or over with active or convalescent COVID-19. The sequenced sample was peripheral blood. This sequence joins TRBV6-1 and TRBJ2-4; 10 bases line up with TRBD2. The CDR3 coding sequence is TGTGCCAGCAGTGGAGCGGGAGGGGACCCTAAAAACATTCAGTACTTC. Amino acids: CASSGAGGDPKNIQYF.